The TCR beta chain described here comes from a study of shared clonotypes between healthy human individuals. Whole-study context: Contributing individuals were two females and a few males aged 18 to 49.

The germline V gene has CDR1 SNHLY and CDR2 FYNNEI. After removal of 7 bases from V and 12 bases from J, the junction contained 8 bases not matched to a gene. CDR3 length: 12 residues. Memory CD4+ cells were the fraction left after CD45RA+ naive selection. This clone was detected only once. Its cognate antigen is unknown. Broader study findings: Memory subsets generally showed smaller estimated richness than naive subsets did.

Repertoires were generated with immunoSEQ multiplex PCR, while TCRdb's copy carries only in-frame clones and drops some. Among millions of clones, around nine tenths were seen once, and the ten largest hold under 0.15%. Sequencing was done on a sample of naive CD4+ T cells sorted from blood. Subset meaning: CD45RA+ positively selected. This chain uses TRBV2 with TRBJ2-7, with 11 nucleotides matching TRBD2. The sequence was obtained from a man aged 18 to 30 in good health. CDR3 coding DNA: TGTGCCAGCACCCTTTTAGCGGGGGGGTTGTACTTC. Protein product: CASTLLAGGLYF.